Listed here is a single T cell receptor (beta chain). This clone was seen a single time. Its antigen is not yet known. Base-call qualities are not available, and no considerably larger clone is one nucleotide away. The data stem from a study of blood T cell repertoires in COVID-19 (dated by TCRdb to the early 2020s). Background for the entire study: Samples covering the acute and convalescent phases of COVID-19 were provided by collaborators in the United States, Italy and Spain. The material from the prospective study consisted of cDNA or gDNA derived from T cells, B-cell-depleted T cells, or PBMCs. The dataset comprised deeply sampled blood TCRbeta repertoires from subjects exposed to, actively infected with, or recovered from COVID-19. The repertoires were made available in a free public database intended to serve as a resource for research on the immune response to SARS-CoV-2. Samples came from the ongoing ImmuneRACE study (first 160 participants) plus 1,254 subjects from 6 global collaborators. Nearly every sample came with metadata listing a de-identified subject ID, COVID-19 status, age in years and sex. HLA class I and class II types, where available, came from metadata supplied by the sample provider rather than from assay-based typing.

The germline V gene sets CDR1 to KGHSH and CDR2 to LQKENI. There are 16 amino acids in the CDR3, from cysteine to phenylalanine inclusive. Kept here is only the CDR3 DNA, which spans 48 bases and is read in frame from base 1. The germline V end is reduced by 7 bases and the J end by 3 bases; junction bases left unmatched: 7. What the research found in general, with its limitations: How much clinical and demographic metadata was included differed by source and by participant, and the metadata was provided uncurated.

The immunoSEQ Assay, a bias-controlled multiplex PCR, was used to amplify TCRbeta CDR3 regions from genomic DNA. Regarding the original processing steps: The number of nucleated cells in each sample was estimated from the amplification of reference gene primers within the assay. To quantify the absolute abundance of each unique TCRbeta CDR3 rearrangement, sequence reads were collapsed and filtered. Productive Simpson clonality was computed per sample as the square root of Simpson's diversity index over productive rearrangements. TCRdb retrieved this table from immuneACCESS and kept in-frame rearrangements only. Not all clones are present; in checked studies, unresolved V genes account for under half, and no reason is known for the remainder. D and trimming come from the DNA, and the V and J calls and clone size come from that table. The sample table records about 150,000 clones; around 78% of these occur just once. Roughly 1.5% of the sample comes from the top ten.

The collaborating institutions used their own protocols to collect whole blood in K2EDTA tubes. Collaborator samples were shipped for TCRbeta analysis as frozen whole blood, isolated PBMCs, or DNA extracted from either sample type. The specimen was peripheral blood. The TCR was taken from a man older than 75 with acute or convalescent COVID-19. Recombination connected TRBV18 to TRBJ2-3; 13 nucleotides in the junction match TRBD2. The encoded CDR3 is CASYSGTSGTTDTQYF. DNA sequence: TGTGCCAGCTACTCCGGGACTAGCGGGACAACAGATACGCAGTATTTT.